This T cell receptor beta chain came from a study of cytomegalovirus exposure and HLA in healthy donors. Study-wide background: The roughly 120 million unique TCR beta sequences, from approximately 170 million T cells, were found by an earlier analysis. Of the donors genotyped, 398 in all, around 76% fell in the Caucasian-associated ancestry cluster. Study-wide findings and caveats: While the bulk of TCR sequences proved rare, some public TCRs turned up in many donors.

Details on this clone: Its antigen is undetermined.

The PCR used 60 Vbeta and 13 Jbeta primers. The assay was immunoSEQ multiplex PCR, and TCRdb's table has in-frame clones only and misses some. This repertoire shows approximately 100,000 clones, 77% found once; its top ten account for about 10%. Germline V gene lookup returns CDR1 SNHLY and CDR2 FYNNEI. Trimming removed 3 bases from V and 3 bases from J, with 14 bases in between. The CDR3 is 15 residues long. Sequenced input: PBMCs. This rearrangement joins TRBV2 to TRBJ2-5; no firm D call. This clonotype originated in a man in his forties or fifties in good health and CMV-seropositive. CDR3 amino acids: CASSEVVHTEETQYF. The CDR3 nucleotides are TGTGCCAGCAGTGAGGTTGTCCACACAGAAGAGACCCAGTACTTC.